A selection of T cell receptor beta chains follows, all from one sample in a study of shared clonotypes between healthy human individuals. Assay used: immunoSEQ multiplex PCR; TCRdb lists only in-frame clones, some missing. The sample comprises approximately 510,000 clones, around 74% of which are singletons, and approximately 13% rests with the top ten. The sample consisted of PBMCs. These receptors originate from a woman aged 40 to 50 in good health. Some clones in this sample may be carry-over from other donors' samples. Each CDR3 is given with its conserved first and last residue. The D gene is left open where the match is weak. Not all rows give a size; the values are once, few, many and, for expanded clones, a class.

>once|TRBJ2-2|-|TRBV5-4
CASSYQTGELFF
TGTGCCAGCAGCTACCAAACCGGGGAGCTGTTTTTT
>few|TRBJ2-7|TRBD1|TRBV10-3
CAISAGQGELEQYF
TGTGCCATCAGCGCCGGACAGGGGGAATTAGAGCAGTACTTC
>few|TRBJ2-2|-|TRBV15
CATSGNAEAGELFF
TGTGCCACCAGCGGGAACGCCGAGGCCGGGGAGCTGTTTTTT
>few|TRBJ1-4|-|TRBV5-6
CASSRYRANEKLFF
TGTGCCAGCAGCCGATATAGGGCTAATGAAAAACTGTTTTTT
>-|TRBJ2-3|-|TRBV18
CASSPMAAKDTQYF
TGTGCCAGCTCACCAATGGCAGCGAAAGATACGCAGTATTTT
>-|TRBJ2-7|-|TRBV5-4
CASSLFRDSYEQYF
TGTGCCAGCAGCTTGTTCCGCGATTCCTACGAGCAGTACTTC
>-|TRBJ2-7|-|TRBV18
CASSPSGAEQYF
TGTGCCAGCTCACCATCCGGGGCCGAGCAGTACTTC
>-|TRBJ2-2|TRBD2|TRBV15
CATSRVAGGPGGELFF
TGTGCCACCAGCAGGGTAGCGGGAGGGCCTGGCGGGGAGCTGTTTTTT
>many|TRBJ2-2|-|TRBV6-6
CASSYSGRATAGELFF
TGTGCCAGCAGTTATTCGGGCAGGGCGACGGCCGGGGAGCTGTTTTTT
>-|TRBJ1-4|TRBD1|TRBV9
CASSPRTGENEKLFF
TGTGCCAGCAGCCCCCGGACAGGAGAAAATGAAAAACTGTTTTTT
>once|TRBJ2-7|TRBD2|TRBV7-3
CASSQDGTSGTYEQYF
TGTGCCAGCAGTCAAGACGGGACTAGCGGGACCTACGAGCAGTACTTC
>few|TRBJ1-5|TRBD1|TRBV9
CASSAEGQGNQPQHF
TGTGCCAGCAGCGCCGAGGGACAGGGTAATCAGCCCCAGCATTTT
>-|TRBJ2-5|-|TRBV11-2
CASSLRSDQETQYF
TGTGCCAGCAGCCTCCGGAGCGACCAAGAGACCCAGTACTTC
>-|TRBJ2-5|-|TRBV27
CASSPLKAPETQYF
TGTGCCAGCAGCCCCCTCAAGGCACCCGAGACCCAGTACTTC
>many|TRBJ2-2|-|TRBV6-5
CASSKTTEPSGELFF
TGTGCCAGCAGTAAAACGACTGAACCCTCCGGGGAGCTGTTTTTT
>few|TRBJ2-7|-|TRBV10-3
CAISVTDLEGEQYF
TGTGCCATCAGTGTTACGGACTTAGAGGGAGAGCAGTACTTC
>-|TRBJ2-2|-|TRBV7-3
CASSLQASGELFF
TGTGCCAGCAGCTTACAGGCCTCCGGGGAGCTGTTTTTT
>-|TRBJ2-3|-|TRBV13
CASTLEEGDTQYF
TGTGCCAGCACTCTAGAGGAGGGAGATACGCAGTATTTT
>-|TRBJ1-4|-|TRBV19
CASTTARGWRTNEKLFF
TGTGCCAGTACCACCGCCAGGGGATGGAGAACTAATGAAAAACTGTTTTTT
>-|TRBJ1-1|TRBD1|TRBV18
CASSRTGGDTEAFF
TGTGCCAGCTCTCGGACAGGAGGTGACACTGAAGCTTTCTTT
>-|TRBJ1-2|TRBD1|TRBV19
CASSMVWDSVSYTF
TGTGCCAGTAGTATGGTGTGGGACAGTGTGAGCTACACCTTC
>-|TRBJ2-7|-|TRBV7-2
CASSLQAASYEQYF
TGTGCCAGCAGCTTACAAGCGGCCTCCTACGAGCAGTACTTC
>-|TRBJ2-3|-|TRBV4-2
CASSQEGGLTDTQYF
TGTGCCAGCAGCCAAGAGGGCGGGCTAACAGATACGCAGTATTTT
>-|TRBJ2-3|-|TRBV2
CASSTFRVLISDTQYF
TGTGCCAGCAGCACTTTCCGGGTGCTGATTAGCGATACGCAGTATTTT
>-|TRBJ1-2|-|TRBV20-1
CSARGGPGYTF
TGCAGTGCTAGAGGGGGGCCAGGCTACACCTTC
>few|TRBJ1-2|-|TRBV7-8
CASSLYTGYGYTF
TGTGCCAGCAGCTTATACACGGGCTATGGCTACACCTTC
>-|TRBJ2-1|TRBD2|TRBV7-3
CASSPQSGNAYNEQFF
TGTGCCAGCAGCCCCCAGAGCGGGAACGCCTACAATGAGCAGTTCTTC
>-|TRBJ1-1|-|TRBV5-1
CASSWGRADTEAFF
TGCGCCAGCAGCTGGGGCAGGGCTGACACTGAAGCTTTCTTT
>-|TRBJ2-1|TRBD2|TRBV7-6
CASSLATSGKYNEQFF
TGTGCCAGCAGCTTAGCGACTAGCGGGAAGTACAATGAGCAGTTCTTC
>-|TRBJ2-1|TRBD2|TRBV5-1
CASSPREVAGVPRTYNEQFF
TGCGCCAGCAGCCCCCGTGAGGTGGCGGGAGTGCCCCGCACCTACAATGAGCAGTTCTTC
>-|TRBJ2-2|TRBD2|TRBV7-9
CASSLGGRGNTGELFF
TGTGCCAGCAGCTTAGGAGGGAGGGGGAACACCGGGGAGCTGTTTTTT
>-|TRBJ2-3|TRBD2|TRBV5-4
CASSYRTGLAGPRTQYF
TGTGCCAGCAGCTATCGTACGGGACTAGCGGGTCCGAGGACGCAGTATTTT
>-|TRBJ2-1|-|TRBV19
CASRSDSVTYNEQFF
TGTGCCAGTAGATCGGACAGTGTGACGTACAATGAGCAGTTCTTC
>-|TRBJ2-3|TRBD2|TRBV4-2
CASSQDLVGEAGGTDTQYF
TGTGCCAGCAGCCAAGACCTGGTGGGGGAGGCGGGAGGAACAGATACGCAGTATTTT
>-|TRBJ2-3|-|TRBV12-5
CASGFGVTGTDTQYF
TGTGCTAGTGGTTTTGGGGTCACAGGCACAGATACGCAGTATTTT